Sequencing of this T cell receptor (beta chain) was carried out in a study of blood T cell repertoires in COVID-19. Study summary: The samples span acute and convalescent COVID-19 from the United States, Italy and Spain. PBMCs, B-cell-depleted T cells, or T cells were the source of the cDNA or gDNA that made up the material.

Profiled with immunoSEQ multiplex PCR; TCRdb holds only in-frame clones, not every one. The table records under 300,000 clones, about nine tenths of them present only once. Trimming removed 6 bases at V and 11 bases at J, with 19 bases between. This CDR3 has 13 residues. This clone has just one count. The sequencing sample was made of PBMCs or T cells enriched from blood (not recorded which). The gene calls are TRBV12-3 or TRBV12-4 and TRBJ1-1; D is unresolved. The clonotype was recovered from a human donor in a cohort exposed to, infected with or recovered from COVID-19 (not recorded which). The donor label of this sample is uncertain. CDR3 residues: CASSPLRAGEAFF. CDR3 bases: TGTGCCAGCAGCCCCCTGAGGGCCGGGGAGGCTTTCTTT.